Listed below are T cell receptor beta chains from one sample, sequenced in a study of T cells in Graves' hyperthyroidism and ophthalmopathy. TCRdb re-analysed the multiplex PCR reads in MiXCR, keeping a single row per CDR3 protein. In the table there are about 530,000 distinct CDR3 sequences, more than 15% of which are singletons. Sequencing used blood. These TCRs come from a woman under 30 with Graves' ophthalmopathy. CDR3s include the opening cysteine and the closing phenylalanine or tryptophan. A D gene is named only where the DNA matches it firmly. Size values are once, few and many counts, or a class for expanded clones, and some rows have none.

v_call: TRBV4-1; clone_size: -; d_call: -; j_call: TRBJ2-3; cdr3_nt: TGCGCCAGCAGCCAAATGGCCGGCACAGGTACGCAGTATTTT; cdr3_aa: CASSQMAGTGTQYF
v_call: TRBV20-1; clone_size: -; d_call: -; j_call: TRBJ1-5; cdr3_nt: TGCAGTGCTCCAAGGGGTCGGGGGTTAAGCAATCAGCCCCAGCATTTT; cdr3_aa: CSAPRGRGLSNQPQHF
v_call: TRBV15; clone_size: -; d_call: -; j_call: TRBJ1-5; cdr3_nt: TGTGCCACCAGCAGAGTCGGGGGGGGGGGCCTAAATCAGCCCCAGCATTTT; cdr3_aa: CATSRVGGGGLNQPQHF
v_call: TRBV24-1; clone_size: many; d_call: TRBD1; j_call: TRBJ2-1; cdr3_nt: TGTGCCACCAGTGGAGGAACCGGGACAGGGGAAAATGAGCAGTTCTTC; cdr3_aa: CATSGGTGTGENEQFF
v_call: TRBV14; clone_size: -; d_call: -; j_call: TRBJ1-1; cdr3_nt: TGTGCCAGCAGCCAAGTTTTCGCGCAGGGTGAATTTGTGAACACTGAAGCTTTCTTT; cdr3_aa: CASSQVFAQGEFVNTEAFF
v_call: TRBV20-1; clone_size: many; d_call: TRBD2; j_call: TRBJ2-1; cdr3_nt: TGCAGTGCTAGAGATCGGGGAGGGGTCCCTGAGCAGTTCTTC; cdr3_aa: CSARDRGGVPEQFF
v_call: TRBV7-9; clone_size: many; d_call: -; j_call: TRBJ1-6; cdr3_nt: TGTGCCAGCAGCTTGATGGAGGGCTCCTATAATTCACCCCTCCACTTT; cdr3_aa: CASSLMEGSYNSPLHF
v_call: TRBV7-2; clone_size: many; d_call: TRBD1; j_call: TRBJ2-7; cdr3_nt: TGTGCCAGCAGCTTCACAGGGGGAGACTACGAGCAGTACTTC; cdr3_aa: CASSFTGGDYEQYF
v_call: TRBV30; clone_size: many; d_call: -; j_call: TRBJ1-3; cdr3_nt: TGTGCCTGGAGTGTACTAGGGAATGGAAACACCATATATTTT; cdr3_aa: CAWSVLGNGNTIYF
v_call: TRBV28; clone_size: -; d_call: TRBD1; j_call: TRBJ1-4; cdr3_nt: TGTGCCAGCAGTCCACAGGGGGAGATTAATGAAAAACTGTTTTTT; cdr3_aa: CASSPQGEINEKLFF
v_call: TRBV19; clone_size: few; d_call: -; j_call: TRBJ2-1; cdr3_nt: TGTGCCAGTAGCCACGGGGGGACAGCCAATGAGCAGTTCTTC; cdr3_aa: CASSHGGTANEQFF
v_call: TRBV10-3; clone_size: -; d_call: -; j_call: TRBJ1-3; cdr3_nt: TGTGCCATCAGGGATGACAGTTCTGGAAACACCATATATTTT; cdr3_aa: CAIRDDSSGNTIYF
v_call: TRBV11-3; clone_size: few; d_call: TRBD2; j_call: TRBJ2-2; cdr3_nt: TGTGCCAGCAGCTTAGATCCTGGAGGGACTAGCACGGGCGGGGAGCTGTTTTTT; cdr3_aa: CASSLDPGGTSTGGELFF
v_call: TRBV11-2; clone_size: many; d_call: -; j_call: TRBJ1-2; cdr3_nt: TGTGCCAGCAGCTCCTCTGGGGGTGCGGGGGCTGGCTACACCTTC; cdr3_aa: CASSSSGGAGAGYTF
v_call: TRBV30; clone_size: -; d_call: -; j_call: TRBJ2-7; cdr3_nt: TGTGCTGTCGACAGGCTTAGCTCCTACGAGCAGTACTTC; cdr3_aa: CAVDRLSSYEQYF
v_call: TRBV6-1; clone_size: many; d_call: -; j_call: TRBJ2-5; cdr3_nt: TGTGCCAGCAGTTCGGTCGGCCTGGAGACCCAGTACTTC; cdr3_aa: CASSSVGLETQYF
v_call: TRBV11-2; clone_size: many; d_call: TRBD2; j_call: TRBJ2-1; cdr3_nt: TGTGCCAGCAGGCGACTAGCGGGAGATCGCAGACTGTTCTTC; cdr3_aa: CASRRLAGDRRLFF
v_call: TRBV3-1; clone_size: -; d_call: -; j_call: TRBJ2-2; cdr3_nt: TGTGCCAGCAGCCCGTTTCCCTCCTCCGGGGAGCTGTTTTTT; cdr3_aa: CASSPFPSSGELFF
v_call: TRBV24-1; clone_size: many; d_call: TRBD1; j_call: TRBJ1-1; cdr3_nt: TGTGCCACCAGTGACCACCCCCGGGACAGGGCGACGAACACTGAAGCTTTCTTT; cdr3_aa: CATSDHPRDRATNTEAFF
v_call: TRBV7-8; clone_size: many; d_call: -; j_call: TRBJ1-4; cdr3_nt: TGTGCCAGCAGCGTGGATATAGCAACTAATGAAAAACTGTTTTTT; cdr3_aa: CASSVDIATNEKLFF
v_call: TRBV7-2; clone_size: many; d_call: -; j_call: TRBJ1-5; cdr3_nt: TGTGCCAGCAGCTCGGGGGCCATAAGGAATCAGCCCCAGCATTTT; cdr3_aa: CASSSGAIRNQPQHF
v_call: TRBV10-3; clone_size: few; d_call: TRBD1; j_call: TRBJ1-5; cdr3_nt: TGTGCCATCAAGCCGGGACAGGGGCCGAATCAGCCCCAGCATTTT; cdr3_aa: CAIKPGQGPNQPQHF
v_call: TRBV28; clone_size: few; d_call: TRBD1; j_call: TRBJ2-3; cdr3_nt: TGTGCCAGCAGTAAGAGGACAGGGACCACAGATACGCAGTATTTT; cdr3_aa: CASSKRTGTTDTQYF
v_call: TRBV12-5; clone_size: many; d_call: TRBD1; j_call: TRBJ1-1; cdr3_nt: TGTGCTAGTGGTTTTGAAGTGGGACAGGCCACTGAAGCTTTCTTT; cdr3_aa: CASGFEVGQATEAFF
v_call: TRBV4-1; clone_size: few; d_call: -; j_call: TRBJ1-2; cdr3_nt: TGCGCCAGCAGCCGCAGGGACCTGCGCTACACCTTC; cdr3_aa: CASSRRDLRYTF
v_call: TRBV5-4; clone_size: few; d_call: -; j_call: TRBJ2-7; cdr3_nt: TGTGCCAGCAGCCACCGGGACAACACCTACGAGCAGTACTTC; cdr3_aa: CASSHRDNTYEQYF
v_call: TRBV5-1; clone_size: few; d_call: -; j_call: TRBJ2-3; cdr3_nt: TGCGCCAGCAGCTTTTCGGCAGGCAGAGATGGTACAGATACGCAGTATTTT; cdr3_aa: CASSFSAGRDGTDTQYF
v_call: TRBV19; clone_size: few; d_call: -; j_call: TRBJ2-3; cdr3_nt: TGTGCCAGTAGTCATGCGGTTCTCACAGATACGCAGTATTTT; cdr3_aa: CASSHAVLTDTQYF
v_call: TRBV13; clone_size: many; d_call: -; j_call: TRBJ1-1; cdr3_nt: TGTGCCAGCAGCTTTCCGCCGAACACTGAAGCTTTCTTT; cdr3_aa: CASSFPPNTEAFF
v_call: TRBV5-1; clone_size: -; d_call: TRBD2; j_call: TRBJ2-3; cdr3_nt: TGCGCCAGCAGCTTGGCTATAGCGGGAGTTGGGACAGATACGCAGTATTTT; cdr3_aa: CASSLAIAGVGTDTQYF
v_call: TRBV28; clone_size: -; d_call: -; j_call: TRBJ1-5; cdr3_nt: TGTGCCAGTTACAACTTCAATCAGCCCCAGCATTTT; cdr3_aa: CASYNFNQPQHF
v_call: TRBV3-1; clone_size: few; d_call: -; j_call: TRBJ2-1; cdr3_nt: TGTGCCAGCAGCCAAGATCAGTGGGTGTACGAGCAGTTCTTC; cdr3_aa: CASSQDQWVYEQFF